These 2 T cell receptor beta chains share one sample of origin, sequenced in a study of shared clonotypes between healthy human individuals. Naivety among CD8 cells was defined by CD45RO negativity and positive CCR7 selection, thereby excluding terminally differentiated effector memory CD45RA+ cells. TCRdb keeps only in-frame clones here, not all; method: immunoSEQ multiplex PCR. Of approximately 740,000 clones in the sample, around 92% were seen once. Sequencing input: naive CD8+ T cells sorted from blood. Source of these receptors: a man under 40 in good health.

The chain recombines TRBV7-2 with TRBJ1-1; D gene uncertain. CDR3 length: 14 residues. V lost 1 base and J lost 1, with 7 bases in between. The germline V gene encodes CDR1 SGHTA and CDR2 FQGNSA. The DNA of the CDR3 is TGTGCCAGCAGCTTAGTGCTTCAGAACACTGAAGCTTTCTTT. Amino acid sequence: CASSLVLQNTEAFF.

J is TRBJ1-1 and V is TRBV6-5; D perhaps matches TRBD1 (5 bases). The germline V gene has CDR1 MNHEY and CDR2 SVGAGI. Trimming pared 6 bases from V and 2 bases from J, leaving 16 bases between. The CDR3 loop spans 15 amino acids. CDR3 sequence: CASRQTVSPNTEAFF. CDR3 coding DNA: TGTGCCAGCAGGCAGACAGTGTCTCCCAACACTGAAGCTTTCTTT.